These T cell receptor beta chains were read from a single sample in a study of CD8 T cells in ankylosing spondylitis. TCRdb redid the calling of the 5' RACE reads with MiXCR, one entry per CDR3 protein. The sample has some 700,000 distinct CDR3 sequences; 15% to 20% are singletons. What was sequenced was blood, either unsorted or a sorted T cell fraction (not recorded which). These receptors were obtained from a male donor with ankylosing spondylitis. The CDR3 runs from the conserved cysteine through the conserved F or W. Fields, in order: J gene, D gene, V gene, CDR3 protein. D genes are given only for firm matches.

j_gene: TRBJ2-2; d_gene: TRBD1; v_gene: TRBV9; CDR3aa: CASSPYRGTGELFF
j_gene: TRBJ2-3; d_gene: TRBD1; v_gene: TRBV7-9; CDR3aa: CASSLGTGSLDTQYF
j_gene: TRBJ1-1; d_gene: NA; v_gene: TRBV6-2/TRBV6-3; CDR3aa: CASRKSGQNEAFF
j_gene: TRBJ1-4; d_gene: NA; v_gene: TRBV27; CDR3aa: CASSNSEGAWEKLFF
j_gene: TRBJ2-5; d_gene: TRBD2; v_gene: TRBV15; CDR3aa: CATSRGRGSGKETQYF
j_gene: TRBJ1-2; d_gene: TRBD1; v_gene: TRBV7-9; CDR3aa: CASSSGDSHYGYTF
j_gene: TRBJ2-1; d_gene: TRBD2; v_gene: TRBV10-3; CDR3aa: CAISASSGAPTRDYNEQFF
j_gene: TRBJ1-2; d_gene: NA; v_gene: TRBV3-1; CDR3aa: CASSQGAQMDGYTF
j_gene: TRBJ2-1; d_gene: NA; v_gene: TRBV11-3; CDR3aa: CASSSESGAYNEQFF
j_gene: TRBJ2-3; d_gene: NA; v_gene: TRBV20-1; CDR3aa: CSARGRGRSTDTQYF
j_gene: TRBJ2-7; d_gene: NA; v_gene: TRBV12-3/TRBV12-4; CDR3aa: CASSFSPGEQYF
j_gene: TRBJ1-2; d_gene: TRBD1; v_gene: TRBV24-1; CDR3aa: CATSDTIRGPAGGYTF
j_gene: TRBJ1-2; d_gene: NA; v_gene: TRBV2; CDR3aa: CASSEEGLGYGYTF
j_gene: TRBJ2-5; d_gene: TRBD2; v_gene: TRBV20-1; CDR3aa: CSAVPGTSGGGTQYF
j_gene: TRBJ1-2; d_gene: NA; v_gene: TRBV12-3/TRBV12-4; CDR3aa: CASTGQPASGYTF
j_gene: TRBJ2-7; d_gene: TRBD2; v_gene: TRBV6-5; CDR3aa: CASSYSSGDGEQYF
j_gene: TRBJ2-7; d_gene: NA; v_gene: TRBV12-3/TRBV12-4; CDR3aa: CASMPDPSYEQYF
j_gene: TRBJ2-1; d_gene: TRBD1; v_gene: TRBV5-1; CDR3aa: CASSAGGLTGAHNEQFF
j_gene: TRBJ2-7; d_gene: TRBD1; v_gene: TRBV27; CDR3aa: CASSIHPDRVSYEQYF
j_gene: TRBJ2-2; d_gene: TRBD2; v_gene: TRBV4-1; CDR3aa: CASSPIAGLDTGELFF
j_gene: TRBJ2-4; d_gene: TRBD2; v_gene: TRBV6-8; CDR3aa: CASRTGTSAPKAKNIQYF
j_gene: TRBJ1-1; d_gene: NA; v_gene: TRBV9; CDR3aa: CASSVAPGANTEAFF
j_gene: TRBJ2-5; d_gene: TRBD2; v_gene: TRBV12-3/TRBV12-4; CDR3aa: CASSLTNLAAWETQYF
j_gene: TRBJ1-1; d_gene: NA; v_gene: TRBV27; CDR3aa: CASSLTRLNTEAFF
j_gene: TRBJ1-1; d_gene: TRBD1; v_gene: TRBV25-1; CDR3aa: CASRTNRQGLNTEASF
j_gene: TRBJ1-1; d_gene: NA; v_gene: TRBV20-1; CDR3aa: CSARDGVRNTEAFF
j_gene: TRBJ2-1; d_gene: NA; v_gene: TRBV27; CDR3aa: CASTPTGPPGQFF
j_gene: TRBJ2-2; d_gene: TRBD1; v_gene: TRBV6-2/TRBV6-3; CDR3aa: CASSYRGVTGELFF
j_gene: TRBJ1-1; d_gene: TRBD1; v_gene: TRBV4-1; CDR3aa: CASSQIARRLRDRGDTEAFF
j_gene: TRBJ2-1; d_gene: TRBD1; v_gene: TRBV7-8; CDR3aa: CASSLLGGLYNEQFF
j_gene: TRBJ2-1; d_gene: NA; v_gene: TRBV4-1; CDR3aa: CASSQPQGSSVGNEQFF
j_gene: TRBJ2-3; d_gene: NA; v_gene: TRBV9; CDR3aa: CASSGTPAEIVRTDTQYF
j_gene: TRBJ1-5; d_gene: NA; v_gene: TRBV10-3; CDR3aa: CAISEGRNQPQHF
j_gene: TRBJ2-3; d_gene: NA; v_gene: TRBV29-1; CDR3aa: CSVEEYTADTQYF
j_gene: TRBJ2-3; d_gene: TRBD2; v_gene: TRBV6-2/TRBV6-3; CDR3aa: CASSYVAGVGDTQYF
j_gene: TRBJ2-3; d_gene: NA; v_gene: TRBV14; CDR3aa: CASSHRDVSTDTQYF
j_gene: TRBJ1-1; d_gene: NA; v_gene: TRBV28; CDR3aa: CASSSQGGGFTEAFF
j_gene: TRBJ1-1; d_gene: NA; v_gene: TRBV27; CDR3aa: CASSSNGEAFF
j_gene: TRBJ1-2; d_gene: NA; v_gene: TRBV20-1; CDR3aa: CSAPLSANYGYTF
j_gene: TRBJ1-1; d_gene: TRBD1; v_gene: TRBV27; CDR3aa: CARQTGSYTEAFF
j_gene: TRBJ2-5; d_gene: TRBD2; v_gene: TRBV5-4; CDR3aa: CASSDGIAGGSGETQYF
j_gene: TRBJ2-1; d_gene: NA; v_gene: TRBV10-3; CDR3aa: CAIRGPGTNDNEQFF
j_gene: TRBJ2-2; d_gene: TRBD2; v_gene: TRBV4-1; CDR3aa: CASSQGSGSFAGELFF
j_gene: TRBJ2-1; d_gene: TRBD2; v_gene: TRBV4-1; CDR3aa: CASSQDGTSGYNEQFF
j_gene: TRBJ2-1; d_gene: NA; v_gene: TRBV20-1; CDR3aa: CSAPRGGYSYNEQFF
j_gene: TRBJ2-2; d_gene: NA; v_gene: TRBV10-3; CDR3aa: CASRAGRENTGELFF
j_gene: TRBJ2-2; d_gene: NA; v_gene: TRBV7-6; CDR3aa: CASSRDQYTGELFF
j_gene: TRBJ2-1; d_gene: NA; v_gene: TRBV29-1; CDR3aa: CSVPMGTLSEQFF
j_gene: TRBJ2-7; d_gene: NA; v_gene: TRBV28; CDR3aa: CASSFGEGYYEQYF
j_gene: TRBJ2-5; d_gene: TRBD2; v_gene: TRBV6-5; CDR3aa: CASSYFLAGVQETQYF
j_gene: TRBJ2-1; d_gene: TRBD1; v_gene: TRBV9; CDR3aa: CASSADRLVNEQFF
j_gene: TRBJ1-1; d_gene: NA; v_gene: TRBV2; CDR3aa: CASRGAGNLNTEAFF
j_gene: TRBJ1-4; d_gene: NA; v_gene: TRBV7-2; CDR3aa: CASSPYWSTNEKLFF
j_gene: TRBJ1-5; d_gene: TRBD1; v_gene: TRBV18; CDR3aa: CASSPTGGFYSNQPQHF
j_gene: TRBJ2-7; d_gene: TRBD1; v_gene: TRBV2; CDR3aa: CASREDRVDYEQYF
j_gene: TRBJ2-5; d_gene: NA; v_gene: TRBV11-2; CDR3aa: CASSLEAGEVETQYF